The 12 T cell receptor beta chains reported below all come from one sample, sequenced in a study of spatial heterogeneity in lung cancer. Antigens for these TCRs are unknown. Study results and caveats: For expanded intratumoral alpha and beta TCRs, counts tracked tumor mutation counts.

TCRdb itself ran the 5' RACE reads through MiXCR, one entry per CDR3 protein. There are 16,000 or so distinct CDR3 sequences in the sample; about 6.7% occur only once, and around 20% lies in the top ten. Time point of the sample: sample taken at primary tumor resection. This specimen was lung tumor tissue, taken at surgery. The receptor set was obtained from a female donor with early-stage non-small cell lung cancer.

At least ten counts were recorded for this clonotype. This beta chain is an unintended read in a library built for alpha chains; its size means little. The J gene is TRBJ2-3, the V gene TRBV20-1; 9 bases agree with TRBD2. The junction had 12 bases not matched to a gene; V was cut back by 0 bases and J by 5 bases. Per the germline V gene, CDR1 is DFQATT and CDR2 is SNEGSKA (reference sequence). The CDR3 runs 17 residues. CDR3 bases: TGCAGTGCTAGAGATGGTGGGAGCGGGGGGACGATAGATACGCAGTATTTT. Its translation is CSARDGGSGGTIDTQYF.

This clonotype was detected many times. As an off-target read in a library built for alpha chains, this beta chain has a frequency of little significance. This chain uses TRBV10-3 with TRBJ2-7, with D possibly matching TRBD1 (5 bases). V lost 2 bases, J lost 2 bases, and 13 bases lay in between. Germline V CDR1 and CDR2: ENHRY, SYGVKD. The CDR3 spans 15 residues. The CDR3 sequence: CAISESVDTTYEQYF. The CDR3 DNA reads as TGTGCCATCAGTGAGAGCGTGGACACTACCTACGAGCAGTACTTC.

This clonotype has at least ten counts. The size of this beta chain means little, since it is a stray read in a library made for alpha chains. This chain uses TRBV20-1 with TRBJ1-1; no firm D call. In germline, CDR1 is DFQATT, CDR2 SNEGSKA (reference sequence). V gave up 5 bases and J gave up 6 bases, with 7 bases separating them. CDR3 length: 10 residues. The CDR3 region is CSAFISEAFF. DNA for the CDR3: TGCAGTGCTTTTATTTCTGAAGCTTTCTTT.

Of note for this clonotype: This beta chain is a stray sequence in a library constructed for alpha chains; its clone size is not meaningful. This chain links TRBV20-1 with TRBJ2-3; D is perhaps TRBD1 or TRBD2 (5 bases each). Trimming left V 1 base short and J 2 bases short, with 10 bases between. The CDR3 spans 14 residues. Germline values: CDR1 DFQATT, CDR2 SNEGSKA (reference sequence). CDR3 in DNA: TGCAGTGCTAGAGCAGTGGGGGACACAGATACGCAGTATTTT. Its translation: CSARAVGDTDTQYF.

This clonotype was seen at least ten times. Little can be read into the size of this beta chain, an off-target read in a library designed for alpha chains. This rearrangement joins TRBV10-3 to TRBJ2-3; no firm D call. V lost 2 bases to trimming and J lost 2 bases, with 2 bases between them. CDR1 is ENHRY, CDR2 SYGVKD, per germline. This CDR3 region has 12 residues. The CDR3 nucleotides are TGTGCCATCAGTGAGGCCACAGATACGCAGTATTTT. It translates to CAISEATDTQYF.

This clonotype occurred a few times. This beta chain is a stray read from a library made for alpha chains; its abundance is not meaningful. V gene TRBV11-3 combines with J gene TRBJ1-1, with D uncertain. Germline-derived CDR1 and CDR2 are SGHNT and YENEEA. The CDR3 spans 13 residues. V lost 3 bases and J 11 bases, leaving 16 bases between the germline ends. The CDR3 loop reads CASSFNFAAKAFF. The DNA of the CDR3 is TGTGCCAGCAGCTTTAATTTCGCGGCGAAGGCTTTCTTT. The whole variable domain, filled in from reference TRBV11-3 and TRBJ1-1, reads EAGVVQSPRYKIIEKKQPVAFWCNPISGHNTLYWYLQNLGQGPELLIRYENEEAVDDSQLPKDRFSAERLKGVDSTLKIQPAELGDSAVYLCASSFNFAAKAFFGQGTRLTVV.

To note about this clonotype: This beta chain lies outside the target of a library built for alpha chains; its clone size means little. This chain joins TRBV5-1 and TRBJ2-5, with D possibly TRBD2 on 6 matching bases. The V end was cut by 5 bases, the J end by 3 bases, with 17 bases between. CDR3 length: 15 amino acids. The germline gives CDR1 SGHRS, CDR2 YFSETQ. The CDR3 sequence is CASRRDGTGEETQYF. The CDR3 DNA sequence: TGCGCCAGCAGAAGGGACGGGACGGGGGAAGAGACCCAGTACTTC.

This clonotype came up a few times. The size of this beta chain means little, since it is a stray read in a library made for alpha chains. This sequence joins TRBV25-1 and TRBJ1-1; D is possibly TRBD1 (5 bases). Trimming removed 2 bases at V and 1 base at J, with 8 bases between. Germline V gives CDR1 MGHDK, CDR2 SYGVNS. The CDR3 sequence is 14 residues long. CDR3 bases: TGTGCCAGCAGTGAAGTGGGGGAGAACACTGAAGCTTTCTTT. This gives the protein CASSEVGENTEAFF.

This clonotype has at least ten counts. Found in a library prepared for alpha chains, this beta chain is an off-target read, and its abundance has little meaning. The CDR3: CASSYRTPIETEAFF. CDR3 coding DNA: TGTGCCAGCAGCTACCGAACACCTATCGAGACTGAAGCTTTCTTT. The chain is built from TRBV6-5 and TRBJ1-1, with D unresolved. V gave up 6 bases and J gave up 5 bases, with 19 bases separating them. This CDR3 has 15 amino acids. Germline CDR1 MNHEY, CDR2 SVGAGI.

As for this clonotype: One base away lies a much larger clone, so this may be a sequencing read error. The library was prepared for alpha chains; this beta chain is a stray read, so its frequency means little. This rearrangement joins TRBV10-1 to TRBJ1-5; D is perhaps TRBD1 (5 bases). V was trimmed by 6 bases and J by 3 bases, leaving 9 bases between them. This CDR3 has 13 residues. From germline, CDR1 is WNHNN and CDR2 SYGVQD (reference sequence). The CDR3 sequence: CASREGVNQPQHF. The CDR3 DNA is TGCGCCAGCAGAGAAGGGGTCAATCAGCCCCAGCATTTT.

Many counts were recorded for this clonotype. This beta chain was picked up by a library intended for alpha chains and is off target, so its count carries little meaning. The rearrangement links TRBV6-5 to TRBJ2-2; no clear D. This CDR3 has 14 amino acids. V was cut by 2 bases and J by 0 bases, with 4 bases left in between. The germline V gene encodes CDR1 MNHEY and CDR2 SVGAGI. This CDR3 is CASSYSPNTGELFF. The CDR3 DNA reads TGTGCCAGCAGTTACAGCCCGAACACCGGGGAGCTGTTTTTT.

About this clonotype itself: The size of this beta chain means little, since it is a stray read in a library made for alpha chains. V is TRBV7-9 and J is TRBJ2-5, with a tentative D call TRBD1 (6 bases). Between the trimmed V and J ends, which lost 1 base and 2 bases, there was a span of 11 bases. Germline V gene lookup returns CDR1 SEHNR and CDR2 FQNEAQ (reference sequence). The CDR3 loop spans 15 amino acids. The CDR3 DNA reads TGTGCCAGCAGCTTAGAACGGACAGCACAAGAGACCCAGTACTTC. This gives the protein CASSLERTAQETQYF.